Listed below are T cell receptor beta chains from one sample, sequenced in a study of control samples from healthy donors and cancer patients. The repertoire was sequenced with immunoSEQ multiplex PCR; TCRdb's copy has only in-frame clones and lacks some. The sample holds tens of thousands of clones; 90% to 95% are singletons and the top ten take more than 15%. Sequencing used blood. These receptors originate from a man younger than 40 in good health. Both conserved end residues are part of each CDR3. D genes are given only for firm matches. The size entry is marked missing in some rows and otherwise reads once, few, many or a size class.

.,14,.,TRBV5-1,TRBJ2-7,TGCGCCAGCAGCTTGGTGCGGGGCCTCTACGAGCAGTACTTC,CASSLVRGLYEQYF
.,15,.,TRBV7-2,TRBJ1-5,TGTGCCAGCAGCTTAGGGCCAGCCCGCAATCAGCCCCAGCATTTT,CASSLGPARNQPQHF
.,15,.,TRBV5-1,TRBJ2-7,TGCGCCAGCAGCTTGGACGGCCCCACCAACAACGAGCAGTACTTC,CASSLDGPTNNEQYF
TRBD1,15,.,TRBV6-2/TRBV6-3,TRBJ2-3,TGTGCCAGCAGTTCTCGGGACAGGGGTACAGATACGCAGTATTTT,CASSSRDRGTDTQYF
.,16,.,TRBV7-9,TRBJ1-2,TGTGCCAGCACCGGAATCGAGAGGGAAGCTAACTATGGCTACACCTTC,CASTGIEREANYGYTF
TRBD1,13,.,TRBV3-1/TRBV3-2,TRBJ2-7,TGTGCCAGCGGGGACAGGGGCTTCGACGAGCAGTACTTC,CASGDRGFDEQYF
.,14,.,TRBV7-2,TRBJ2-7,TGTGCCAGCAGCTTATTCCAGATTACCTACGAGCAGTACTTC,CASSLFQITYEQYF
TRBD1,15,.,TRBV9,TRBJ1-3,TGTGCCAGCAGCTCAGGGGGGAGCTCTGGAAACACCATATATTTT,CASSSGGSSGNTIYF
.,14,.,TRBV4-1,TRBJ2-2,TGCGCCAGCAGCCCCCTGCAGGCGACCGGGGAGCTGTTTTTT,CASSPLQATGELFF
.,13,.,TRBV28,TRBJ1-4,TGTGCCAGCAGTTTGTGGGGTGGCGAAAAACTGTTTTTT,CASSLWGGEKLFF
.,15,.,TRBV7-3,TRBJ2-7,TGTGCCAGCAGCATTAAGCACGGGGCTCCCTACGAGCAGTGCTTC,CASSIKHGAPYEQCF
.,17,.,TRBV27,TRBJ2-2,TGTGCCAGCATCCCCAATGAACTCCGGGGGTCGGCCGGGGAGCTGTTTTTT,CASIPNELRGSAGELFF
.,15,.,TRBV6-6,TRBJ2-5,TGTGCCAGCAGTTACTCGGCAGGGTACCAAGAGACCCAGTACTTC,CASSYSAGYQETQYF
.,15,.,TRBV5-4,TRBJ2-3,TGTGCCAGCACCACGACGAGGCGGGACACAGATACGCAGTATTTT,CASTTTRRDTDTQYF
.,13,.,TRBV7-8,TRBJ1-1,TGTGCCAGCAGCCCGAGTAATACCACTGAAGCTTTCTTT,CASSPSNTTEAFF
TRBD2,16,.,TRBV10-1,TRBJ2-4,TGCGCCAGCAGTGAGGGGACTAGCGGGACGAAGGACATTCAGTACTTC,CASSEGTSGTKDIQYF
.,15,.,TRBV4-2,TRBJ2-3,TGTGCCAGCAGCCCGGGGGTGCAGGGAAGGGATACGCAGTATTTT,CASSPGVQGRDTQYF
.,14,.,TRBV9,TRBJ2-7,TGTGCCAGCAGCGCAGAAATGGGGGAAAGGGCGCAGTACTTC,CASSAEMGERAQYF
.,13,.,TRBV27,TRBJ1-1,TGTGCCAGCAGTCCAGGACTGAACACTGAAGCTTTCTTT,CASSPGLNTEAFF
TRBD1,15,.,TRBV5-4,TRBJ1-2,TGTGCCAGCAGCTCCGCGACAGGGGGCCCTTATGGCTACACCTTC,CASSSATGGPYGYTF
.,15,.,TRBV5-8,TRBJ1-5,TGTGCCAGCAGCTTAGGGGATTCAAGCAATCAGCCCCAGCATTTT,CASSLGDSSNQPQHF
.,12,.,TRBV28,TRBJ2-7,TGTGCCAGCAGGTCCCCTCCGGGACAGCAGTACTTC,CASRSPPGQQYF
.,13,.,TRBV19,TRBJ2-7,TGTGCCAGTAATCCCGCTGGGAGCCACGAGCAGTACTTC,CASNPAGSHEQYF
.,16,.,TRBV4-2,TRBJ2-3,TGTGCCAGCAGCCAAGCAGGGAGCCTAAACACAGATACGCAGTATTTT,CASSQAGSLNTDTQYF
TRBD2,14,.,TRBV19,TRBJ2-2,TGTGCCAGCCGTACTAGCGGGGGCACCGGGGAGCTGTTTTTT,CASRTSGGTGELFF
TRBD1,13,.,TRBV7-7,TRBJ2-1,TGTGCTAGCAGCTCCCAGCAGGGGGATGAGCAGTTCTTC,CASSSQQGDEQFF
.,14,few,TRBV25-1,TRBJ1-4,TGTGCCAGCAGTGAATTCAGGAATAATGAAAAACTGTTTTTT,CASSEFRNNEKLFF
.,15,.,TRBV5-4,TRBJ1-1,TGTGCCAGCAGCCCAACCCCAGGCCCGGGGACTGAAGCTTTCTTT,CASSPTPGPGTEAFF
.,14,.,TRBV5-1,TRBJ2-2,TGCGCCAGCAGTCCAGGGTCAAACACCGGGGAGCTGTTTTTT,CASSPGSNTGELFF
TRBD2,15,.,TRBV5-4,TRBJ2-7,TGTGCCAGCAGCAGTTATGGGACTAGCGGGGGGGTGAAGTACTTC,CASSSYGTSGGVKYF
TRBD2,15,.,TRBV10-3,TRBJ2-5,TGTGCCATCAGTCGGACTAGCGGGGGCCAAGAGACCCAGTACTTC,CAISRTSGGQETQYF
.,13,once,TRBV7-9,TRBJ2-7,TGTGCCAGCCGGGACGGAAGCTCCTACGAGCAGTACTTC,CASRDGSSYEQYF
TRBD1,12,.,TRBV18,TRBJ2-1,TGTGCCAGCTCACCATCGAGGACAGGTCTGTTCTTC,CASSPSRTGLFF
.,10,.,TRBV6-5,TRBJ1-1,TGTGCCAGCAGAGGGCAGGGAGCTTTCTTT,CASRGQGAFF
.,13,.,TRBV7-9,TRBJ2-5,TGTGCCAGCAGCTTGGCAAATAGGGAGACCCAGTACTTC,CASSLANRETQYF
TRBD1,16,.,TRBV6-2/TRBV6-3,TRBJ2-2,TGTGCCAGCAGTTATCATCTGGGACAGGGGATCGGGGAGCTGTTTTTT,CASSYHLGQGIGELFF
.,16,.,TRBV5-1,TRBJ2-5,TGCGCCAGCAGCTTGGCCCGGGGCAAAACTCAAGAGACCCAGTACTTC,CASSLARGKTQETQYF